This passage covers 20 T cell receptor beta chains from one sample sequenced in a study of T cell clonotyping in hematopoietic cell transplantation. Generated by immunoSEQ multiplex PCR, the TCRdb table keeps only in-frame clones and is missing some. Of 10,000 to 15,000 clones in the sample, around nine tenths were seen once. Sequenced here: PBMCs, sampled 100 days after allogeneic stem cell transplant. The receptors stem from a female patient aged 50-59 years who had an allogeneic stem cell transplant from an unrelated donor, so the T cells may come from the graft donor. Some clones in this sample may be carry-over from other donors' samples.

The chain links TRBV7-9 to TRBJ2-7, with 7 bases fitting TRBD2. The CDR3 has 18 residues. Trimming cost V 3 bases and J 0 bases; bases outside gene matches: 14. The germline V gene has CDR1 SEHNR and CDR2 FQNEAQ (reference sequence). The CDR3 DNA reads TGTGCCAGCAGCTTCGGGGGTCTAGGAGCGGGATACTCCTACGAGCAGTACTTC. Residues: CASSFGGLGAGYSYEQYF.

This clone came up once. The DNA for the CDR3 is TGTGCCAGCAGCCCCCCGCCGGGTGCCCAGCATTTT. Translating gives CASSPPPGAQHF. This chain links TRBV6-6 with TRBJ1-5; D is undetermined. The CDR3 has 12 residues. Germline CDR1 is MNHNY and CDR2 is SVGAGI (reference sequence). V lost 6 bases, J lost 11 bases, and 14 bases lay in between.

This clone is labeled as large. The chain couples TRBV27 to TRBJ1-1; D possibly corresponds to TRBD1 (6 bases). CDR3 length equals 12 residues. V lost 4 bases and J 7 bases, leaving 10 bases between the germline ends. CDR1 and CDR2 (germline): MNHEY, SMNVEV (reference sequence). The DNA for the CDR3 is TGTGCCAGCAGTTCACTACAGGGTGAAGCTTTCTTT. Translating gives CASSSLQGEAFF.

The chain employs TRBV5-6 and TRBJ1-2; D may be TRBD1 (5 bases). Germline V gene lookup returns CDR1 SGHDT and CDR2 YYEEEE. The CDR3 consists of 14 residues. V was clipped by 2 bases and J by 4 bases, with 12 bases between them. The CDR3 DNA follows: TGTGCCAGCAGCTTATTAGGGGTAATCTATGGCTACACCTTC. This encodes CASSLLGVIYGYTF.

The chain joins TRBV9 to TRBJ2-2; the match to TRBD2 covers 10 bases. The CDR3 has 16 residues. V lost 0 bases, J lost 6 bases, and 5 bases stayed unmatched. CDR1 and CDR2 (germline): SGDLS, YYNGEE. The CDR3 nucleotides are TGTGCCAGCAGCGTAGGAGCGGGAGGGCCAGCCGGGGAGCTGTTTTTT. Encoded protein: CASSVGAGGPAGELFF.

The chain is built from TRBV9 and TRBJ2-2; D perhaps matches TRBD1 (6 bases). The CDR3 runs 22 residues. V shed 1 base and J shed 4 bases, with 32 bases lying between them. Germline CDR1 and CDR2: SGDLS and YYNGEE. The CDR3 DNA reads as TGTGCCAGCAGCGTACCTCGAGACTTGGGGCCAGGGGCCCCCCCTAGCACCGGGGAGCTGTTTTTT. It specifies CASSVPRDLGPGAPPSTGELFF.

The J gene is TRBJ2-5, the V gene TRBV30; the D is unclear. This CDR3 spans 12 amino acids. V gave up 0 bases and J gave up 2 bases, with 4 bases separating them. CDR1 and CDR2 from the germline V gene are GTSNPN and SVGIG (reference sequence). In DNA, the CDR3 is TGTGCCTGGAGTGTGGGTCAAGAGACCCAGTACTTC. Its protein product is CAWSVGQETQYF. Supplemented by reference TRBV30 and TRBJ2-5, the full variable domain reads SQTIHQWPATLVQPVGSPLSLECTVEGTSNPNLYWYRQAAGRGLQLLFYSVGIGQISSEVPQNLSASRPQDRQFILSSKKLLLSDSGFYLCAWSVGQETQYFGPGTRLLVL.

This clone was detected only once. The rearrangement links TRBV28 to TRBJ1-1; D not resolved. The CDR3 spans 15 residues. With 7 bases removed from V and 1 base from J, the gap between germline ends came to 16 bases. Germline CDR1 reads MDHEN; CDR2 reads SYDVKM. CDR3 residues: CASKVRTRANTEAFF. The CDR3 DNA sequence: TGTGCCAGCAAAGTCCGTACGCGGGCGAACACTGAAGCTTTCTTT.

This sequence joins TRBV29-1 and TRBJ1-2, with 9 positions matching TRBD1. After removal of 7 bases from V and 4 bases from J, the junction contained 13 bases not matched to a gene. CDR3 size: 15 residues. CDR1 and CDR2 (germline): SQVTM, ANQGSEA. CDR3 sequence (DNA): TGCAGCGGTACAGGGGGCGAGGGGGGAGCCTATGGCTACACCTTC. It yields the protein CSGTGGEGGAYGYTF.

The DNA for the CDR3 is TGTGCCAGCTCCCTAGACAGGGGGGCCGGGGAACGAGGCTACACCTTC. Protein product: CASSLDRGAGERGYTF. The rearrangement joins TRBV18 to TRBJ1-2; 9 bases fit TRBD1. The length of the CDR3 is 16 residues. V shed 6 bases, J shed 8 bases, and the junction held 16 bases outside the gene matches. Germline CDR1 KGHSH, CDR2 LQKENI.

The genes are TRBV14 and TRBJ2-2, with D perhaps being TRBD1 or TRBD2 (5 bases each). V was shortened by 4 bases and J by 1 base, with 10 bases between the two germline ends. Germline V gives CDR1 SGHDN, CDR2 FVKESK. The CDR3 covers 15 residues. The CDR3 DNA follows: TGTGCCAGCAGCCTCTTGGGGGTGAACACCGGGGAGCTGTTTTTT. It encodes CASSLLGVNTGELFF.

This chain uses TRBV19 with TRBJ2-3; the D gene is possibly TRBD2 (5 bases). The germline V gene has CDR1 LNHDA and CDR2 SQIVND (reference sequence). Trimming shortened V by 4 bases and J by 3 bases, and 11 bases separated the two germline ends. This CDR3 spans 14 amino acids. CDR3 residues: CASSRLEGTDTQYF. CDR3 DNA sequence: TGTGCCAGTAGTAGGCTTGAGGGTACAGATACGCAGTATTTT.

The CDR3 loop reads CASGAGTANTEAFF. The CDR3 region has the DNA TGCGCCAGCGGAGCCGGGACAGCGAACACTGAAGCTTTCTTT. The chain combines TRBV5-1 with TRBJ1-1; TRBD1 aligns across 7 bases. This CDR3 has 14 residues. Germline V lookup: CDR1 SGHRS, CDR2 YFSETQ. V lost 7 bases, J lost 1 base, and 7 bases stayed unmatched.

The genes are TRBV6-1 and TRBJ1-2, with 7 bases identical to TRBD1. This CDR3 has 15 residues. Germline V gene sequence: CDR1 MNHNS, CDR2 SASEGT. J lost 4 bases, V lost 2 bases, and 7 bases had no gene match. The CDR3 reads CASSEYQGGSYGYTF. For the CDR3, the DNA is TGTGCCAGCAGTGAATATCAGGGGGGCTCCTATGGCTACACCTTC.

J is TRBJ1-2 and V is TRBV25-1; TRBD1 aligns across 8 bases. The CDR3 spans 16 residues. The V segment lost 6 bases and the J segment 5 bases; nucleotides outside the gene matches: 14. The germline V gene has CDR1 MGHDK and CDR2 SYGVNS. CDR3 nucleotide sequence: TGTGCCAGCAGGAAGACAGGGGCAGCTGGGTGGTATGGCTACACCTTC. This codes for CASRKTGAAGWYGYTF.

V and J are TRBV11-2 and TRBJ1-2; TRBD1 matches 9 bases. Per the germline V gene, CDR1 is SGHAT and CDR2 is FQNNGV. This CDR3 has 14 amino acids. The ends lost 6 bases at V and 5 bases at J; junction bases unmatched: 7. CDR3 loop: CASSEDRGRYGYTF. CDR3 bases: TGTGCCAGCAGTGAGGACAGGGGAAGGTATGGCTACACCTTC.

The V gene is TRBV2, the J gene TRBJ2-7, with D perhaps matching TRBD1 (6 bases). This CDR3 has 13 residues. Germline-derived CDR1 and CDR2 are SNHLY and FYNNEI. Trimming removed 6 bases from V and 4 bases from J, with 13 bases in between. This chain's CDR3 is CASRITGSYEQYV. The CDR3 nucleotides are TGTGCCAGCAGAATCACAGGGTCTTACGAGCAGTACGTC.

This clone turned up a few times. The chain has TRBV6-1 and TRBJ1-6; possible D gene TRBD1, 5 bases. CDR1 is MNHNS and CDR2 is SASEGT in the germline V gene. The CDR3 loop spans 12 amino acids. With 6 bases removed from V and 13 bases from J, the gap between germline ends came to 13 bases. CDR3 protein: CASRDTLGPLHF. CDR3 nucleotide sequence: TGTGCCAGCAGGGACACCCTTGGGCCCCTCCACTTT.

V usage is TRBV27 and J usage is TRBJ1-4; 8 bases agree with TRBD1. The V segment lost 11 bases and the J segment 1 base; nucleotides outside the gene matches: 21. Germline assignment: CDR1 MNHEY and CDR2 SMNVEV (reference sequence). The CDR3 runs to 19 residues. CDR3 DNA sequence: TGTGCCGGGGGACAGGCTGCTTACTCTACAGAATTAACTAATGAAAAACTGTTTTTT. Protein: CAGGQAAYSTELTNEKLFF.

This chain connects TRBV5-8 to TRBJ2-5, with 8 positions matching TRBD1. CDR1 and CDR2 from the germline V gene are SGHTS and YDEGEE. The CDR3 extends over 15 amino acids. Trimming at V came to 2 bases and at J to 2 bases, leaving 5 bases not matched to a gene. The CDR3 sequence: CASSLIGTGQETQYF. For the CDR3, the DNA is TGTGCCAGCAGCTTAATAGGGACAGGTCAAGAGACCCAGTACTTC.